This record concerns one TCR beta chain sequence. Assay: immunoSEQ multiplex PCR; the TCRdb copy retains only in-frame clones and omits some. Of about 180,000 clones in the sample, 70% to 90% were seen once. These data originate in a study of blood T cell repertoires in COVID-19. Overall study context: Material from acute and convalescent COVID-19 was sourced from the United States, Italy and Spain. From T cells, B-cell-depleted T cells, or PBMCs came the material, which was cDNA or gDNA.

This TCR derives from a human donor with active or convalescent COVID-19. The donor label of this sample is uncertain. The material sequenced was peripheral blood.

Written as DNA, the CDR3 is TGTGCCAGCAGAAAGGGAGGCCAGGGTTCCACAGATACGCAGTATTTT. Protein product: CASRKGGQGSTDTQYF. The V gene is TRBV5-4, the J gene TRBJ2-3, with TRBD2 as a possible D gene (6 bases). The CDR3 is 16 amino acids. The germline CDR1 and CDR2 sequences are SGHNT and YYREEE (reference sequence). V lost 5 bases and J lost 2, with 18 bases in between.